This is a list of T cell receptor beta chains from one sample in a study of T cells after posttransplantation cyclophosphamide. Using immunoSEQ multiplex PCR, the repertoire was profiled, and TCRdb retains in-frame clones only, with some absent. Among 20,000 or so clones listed, over 70% were seen once. The sequenced sample was PBMCs, obtained after an allogeneic stem cell transplant with post-transplant cyclophosphamide. The source of these receptors is a male patient younger than 45 who received an allogeneic stem cell transplant from a related donor, was CMV-positive, and had acute GVHD only. Some T cells may possibly be graft donor cells. CDR3s include the opening cysteine and the closing phenylalanine or tryptophan. Each record gives: J gene, V gene, CDR3 protein.

J: TRBJ1-6
V: TRBV4-2
CDR3: CASSQAGGQPDNSPLHF

J: TRBJ2-1
V: TRBV19
CDR3: CASSIDKDRGNEQFF

J: TRBJ2-3
V: TRBV5-4
CDR3: CASSSGVAGYTDTQYF

J: TRBJ2-3
V: TRBV4-2
CDR3: CASSQEPRGRTDTQYF

J: TRBJ2-7
V: TRBV9
CDR3: CASSVGRVSSYEQYF

J: TRBJ1-3
V: TRBV6-5
CDR3: CASSYSRTGSGNTIYF

J: TRBJ2-4
V: TRBV27
CDR3: CASRPAGTQKNIQYF

J: TRBJ2-3
V: TRBV7-2
CDR3: CASSTRLAGGTDTQYF

J: TRBJ1-1
V: TRBV10-3
CDR3: CAISEDRAGTEAFF

J: TRBJ1-2
V: TRBV5-6
CDR3: CASSSGVWYGYTF

J: TRBJ1-4
V: TRBV4-2
CDR3: CASSQAGTGGEKLFF

J: TRBJ1-2
V: TRBV20-1
CDR3: CSARDSYGYTF

J: TRBJ1-4
V: TRBV4-1
CDR3: CASSQEPRQEKLFF

J: TRBJ2-7
V: TRBV19
CDR3: CASSPDRGLYEQYF

J: TRBJ1-1
V: TRBV7-2
CDR3: CASSLGQVGMNTEAFF

J: TRBJ1-5
V: TRBV11-2
CDR3: CASSFNLTGRKSNQPQHF

J: TRBJ1-3
V: TRBV5-1
CDR3: CASSLDGYPGQGANTIYF

J: TRBJ1-2
V: TRBV19
CDR3: CASSIDGQWNYGYTF

J: TRBJ1-2
V: TRBV5-4
CDR3: CASSLVEGVTYGYTF

J: TRBJ2-7
V: TRBV29-1
CDR3: CSVARDTSYEQYF

J: TRBJ1-5
V: TRBV27
CDR3: CASSRGVGNQPQHF

J: TRBJ2-7
V: TRBV5-6
CDR3: CASSLWGTGGIYEQYF

J: TRBJ1-4
V: TRBV5-8
CDR3: CASSRTGNEKLFF

J: TRBJ1-1
V: TRBV5-1
CDR3: CASSTGTGVNTEAFF

J: TRBJ2-6
V: TRBV4-2
CDR3: CASSQDRMDRPAF

J: TRBJ2-3
V: TRBV7-2
CDR3: CASSRALSTDTQYF

J: TRBJ2-7
V: TRBV11-2
CDR3: CASSLVGTGDYEQYF

J: TRBJ2-3
V: TRBV5-1
CDR3: CASCTGGPQDTQYF

J: TRBJ1-5
V: TRBV19
CDR3: CASSIYNQPQHF

J: TRBJ1-6
V: TRBV5-8
CDR3: CASRPYRARNSPLHF